This passage covers 18 T cell receptor beta chains from one sample sequenced in a study of blood T cell repertoires in COVID-19. Measured with immunoSEQ multiplex PCR; TCRdb has only the in-frame clones, and not every one. The sample carries about 220,000 clones, roughly 84% recorded once. The specimen was PBMCs or T cells enriched from blood (not recorded which). The receptors were gathered from a woman aged 35 to 49 who had recovered from COVID-19.

The chain is built from TRBV6-5 and TRBJ1-6; TRBD1 is a possible D gene (6 bases). The CDR3 consists of 13 residues. Germline V gene data show CDR1 as MNHEY and CDR2 as SVGAGI. V gave up 5 bases and J gave up 11 bases, with 13 bases separating them. The CDR3 nucleotides are TGTGCCAGCAGTAAGACGAGGGGGACACCCCTCCACTTT. It codes for CASSKTRGTPLHF.

This clone was detected only a few times. V usage is TRBV5-1 and J usage is TRBJ2-3, with D uncertain. CDR1 is SGHRS and CDR2 is YFSETQ in the germline V gene. V was clipped by 1 base and J by 5 bases, with 8 bases between them. The CDR3 sequence is 13 residues long. In nucleotides, the CDR3 is TGCGCCAGCAGCTTGCCCCCACAAGATACGCAGTATTTT. This encodes CASSLPPQDTQYF.

This sequence joins TRBV15 and TRBJ2-7; 8 positions agree with TRBD1. The CDR3 spans 16 residues. Looked up from germline, CDR1 is LNHNV and CDR2 is YYDKDF (reference sequence). V shed 1 base and J 5 bases; nucleotides not matched to a gene: 10. The CDR3 is CATSRVGADRGNEQYF. In nucleotides, the CDR3 is TGTGCCACCAGCAGAGTAGGGGCCGACAGGGGCAACGAGCAGTACTTC.

This clone has a handful of counts. The V gene is TRBV10-1, the J gene TRBJ2-1; TRBD2 matches at 11 bases. The germline CDR1 and CDR2 sequences are WNHNN and SYGVQD (reference sequence). The CDR3 runs to 17 residues. Trimming removed 0 bases from V and 8 bases from J; junction bases left unmatched: 9. CDR3 amino acids: CASSESVAGGPSDEQFF. The DNA for the CDR3 is TGCGCCAGCAGTGAGTCAGTAGCGGGAGGGCCCTCAGATGAGCAGTTCTTC.

The rearrangement joins TRBV7-3 to TRBJ2-5; D might be TRBD1 or TRBD2, each matching 5 bases. This CDR3 is built from 13 residues. In germline, CDR1 is SGHTA, CDR2 FQGTGA. Trimming took 4 bases from V and 4 from J, leaving 10 bases between them. The DNA of the CDR3 is TGTGCCAGCAGCTCAACTAGGGGAGAGACCCAGTACTTC. It is translated as CASSSTRGETQYF.

The chain employs TRBV6-6 and TRBJ1-2; weak D call: TRBD1 (6 bases). The V gene lost 5 bases and the J gene lost 8 bases, with 15 bases spanning the gap. Germline V gene data show CDR1 as MNHNY and CDR2 as SVGAGI (reference sequence). There are 13 residues in the CDR3. The CDR3 loop reads CASSPDRTGGYTF. The CDR3 bases are TGTGCCAGCAGTCCAGACAGGACTGGGGGCTACACCTTC.

CDR3 protein: CASSFPYRAQGNYGYTF. CDR3 DNA: TGTGCCAGCAGCTTCCCCTATCGCGCCCAGGGAAACTATGGCTACACCTTC. The chain carries TRBV11-2 and TRBJ1-2, with D maybe TRBD1 (5 bases). With 3 bases removed from V and 2 bases from J, the gap between germline ends came to 19 bases. Germline CDR1 SGHAT, CDR2 FQNNGV. The CDR3 is 17 residues long.

The V gene is TRBV5-1, the J gene TRBJ2-3, with 10 bases matching TRBD2. This CDR3 is built from 16 residues. Germline CDR1 and CDR2: SGHRS and YFSETQ. V gave up 0 bases and J gave up 5 bases; unmatched junction bases: 6. CDR3 nucleotides: TGCGCCAGCAGCTTGGGGACTAGCGGAGGTGGAGATACGCAGTATTTT. Its protein is CASSLGTSGGGDTQYF. The whole variable domain, filled in from reference TRBV5-1 and TRBJ2-3, reads KAGVTQTPRYLIKTRGQQVTLSCSPISGHRSVSWYQQTPGQGLQFLFEYFSETQRNKGNFPGRFSGRQFSNSRSEMNVSTLELGDSALYLCASSLGTSGGGDTQYFGPGTRLTVL.

This chain joins TRBV19 and TRBJ2-1, with 9 bases lining up with TRBD1. Germline CDR1 is LNHDA and CDR2 is SQIVND (reference sequence). There are 15 residues in the CDR3. Trimming took 1 base from V and 7 from J; bases not matched to a gene: 5. CDR3 DNA: TGTGCCAGTAGTATAGGGGGGACAGGGACAAATGAGCAGTTCTTC. It yields the protein CASSIGGTGTNEQFF.

The chain has TRBV4-1 and TRBJ2-1, with D perhaps TRBD2 (7 bases). This CDR3 region has 17 residues. Germline CDR1 MGHRA, CDR2 YSYEKL. V gave up 1 base and J gave up 9 bases, with 22 bases separating them. The DNA of the CDR3 is TGCGCCAGCAGCCAAGGGGTATTAGGGGGGGCAGGAGGTGAGCAGTTCTTC. Protein sequence: CASSQGVLGGAGGEQFF.

CDR3 amino acids: CASSRTGHEAFF. The CDR3 bases are TGTGCCAGCAGCCGGACAGGGCATGAAGCTTTCTTT. The chain couples TRBV6-5 to TRBJ1-1; 8 bases are a match to TRBD1. CDR1 MNHEY and CDR2 SVGAGI come from the germline V gene. CDR3 length equals 12 residues. With 6 bases clipped from V and 7 bases from J, the junction kept 4 bases outside the gene matches.

This rearrangement joins TRBV15 to TRBJ2-7; 7 bases match TRBD2. The germline gives CDR1 LNHNV, CDR2 YYDKDF (reference sequence). V lost 4 bases and J lost 4; bases outside the gene matches: 4. The CDR3 is 13 amino acids. The CDR3 coding sequence is TGTGCCACCAGCACGCGGGAGACGTACGAGCAGTACTTC. It is translated as CATSTRETYEQYF.

The gene calls are TRBV7-8 and TRBJ2-1; the D gene is possibly TRBD1 (7 bases). Trimming took off 0 bases at V and 7 bases at J, with 13 bases between the two ends. CDR1 and CDR2 from the germline V gene are SGHVS and FQNEAQ. The CDR3 has 15 residues. CDR3 coding DNA: TGTGCCAGCAGCTTAGCAGTACAGGGGAGGAATGAGCAGTTCTTC. It specifies CASSLAVQGRNEQFF.

The chain has TRBV7-2 and TRBJ2-4, with D tentatively TRBD2 (6 bases). The length of the CDR3 is 13 residues. Germline-derived CDR1 and CDR2 are SGHTA and FQGNSA. V lost 5 bases, J lost 6 bases, and 11 bases lay in between. The CDR3, as DNA: TGTGCCAGCAGCCCCCGGGACTTAAACATTCAGTACTTC. It is translated as CASSPRDLNIQYF.

V usage is TRBV4-3 and J usage is TRBJ2-6, with 7 bases matching TRBD1. Losses at the gene ends were 3 bases for V and 3 bases for J; bases not matched to a gene: 5. The CDR3 totals 16 residues. Germline V gives CDR1 LGHNA, CDR2 YSLEER. The chain's CDR3 is CASSQGTGVGANVLTF. The DNA of the CDR3 is TGCGCCAGCAGCCAGGGAACAGGGGTTGGGGCCAACGTCCTGACTTTC.

The chain joins TRBV7-9 to TRBJ2-1; 11 nucleotides match TRBD2. Losses at the gene ends were 2 bases for V and 1 base for J; bases not matched to a gene: 7. CDR1 and CDR2 from the germline V gene are SEHNR and FQNEAQ (reference sequence). This CDR3 spans 18 amino acids. CDR3 in amino acids: CASSLTSGSLKSYNEQFF. CDR3 coding DNA: TGTGCCAGCAGCTTAACTAGCGGGAGCCTCAAGTCCTACAATGAGCAGTTCTTC.

The J gene is TRBJ1-1, the V gene TRBV2; 7 bases fit TRBD1. V lost 6 bases, J lost 3 bases, and 10 bases stayed unmatched. The CDR3 sequence is 15 residues long. Germline values: CDR1 SNHLY, CDR2 FYNNEI. As DNA, the CDR3 is TGTGCCAGCAGCGTGACAGGGTCCCTCTACACTGAAGCTTTCTTT. Its translation: CASSVTGSLYTEAFF.

The chain links TRBV9 to TRBJ2-2; the match to TRBD2 covers 9 bases. V lost 0 bases and J lost 1; bases outside the gene matches: 1. This CDR3 contains 16 residues. From germline, CDR1 is SGDLS and CDR2 YYNGEE. The CDR3 sequence is CASSVASGKNTGELFF. Written as DNA, the CDR3 is TGTGCCAGCAGCGTAGCTAGCGGGAAGAACACCGGGGAGCTGTTTTTT.